This T cell receptor (beta chain) emerged from a study of blood T cell repertoires in COVID-19. Across the study: From T cells, B-cell-depleted T cells, or PBMCs came the material, which was cDNA or gDNA.

V was trimmed by 3 bases and J by 4 bases, leaving 16 bases between them. This CDR3 contains 15 residues. Looked up from germline, CDR1 is LNHDA and CDR2 is SQIVND (reference sequence). The method was immunoSEQ multiplex PCR; TCRdb's version includes in-frame clones alone and lacks a portion of them. The sample has about 260,000 clones, 84% seen once. Sequenced: peripheral blood. The clonotype was recovered from a woman in her forties who had recovered from COVID-19. V and J are TRBV19 and TRBJ2-7, with D tentatively TRBD2 (5 bases). CDR3 residues: CASSISRSSGYEQYF. DNA of the CDR3: TGTGCCAGTAGTATCTCCAGGTCGTCGGGGTACGAGCAGTACTTC.